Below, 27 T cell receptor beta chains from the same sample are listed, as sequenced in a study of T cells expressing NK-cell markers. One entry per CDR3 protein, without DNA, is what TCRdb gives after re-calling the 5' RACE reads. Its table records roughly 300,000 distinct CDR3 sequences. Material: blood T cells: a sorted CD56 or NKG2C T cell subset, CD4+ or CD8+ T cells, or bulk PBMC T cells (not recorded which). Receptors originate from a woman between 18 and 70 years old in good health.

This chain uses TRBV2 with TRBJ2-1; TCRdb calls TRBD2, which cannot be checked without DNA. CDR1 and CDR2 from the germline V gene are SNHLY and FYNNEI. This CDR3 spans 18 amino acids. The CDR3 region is CASSVALLGGKRDNEQFF.

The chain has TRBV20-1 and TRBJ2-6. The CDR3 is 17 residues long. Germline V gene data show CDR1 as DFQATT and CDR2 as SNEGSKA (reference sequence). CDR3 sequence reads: CSARDASGFAGANVLTF.

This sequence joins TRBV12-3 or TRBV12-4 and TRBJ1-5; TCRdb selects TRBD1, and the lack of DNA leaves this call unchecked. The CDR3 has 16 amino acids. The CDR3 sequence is CASRPTPGAISEPQHF.

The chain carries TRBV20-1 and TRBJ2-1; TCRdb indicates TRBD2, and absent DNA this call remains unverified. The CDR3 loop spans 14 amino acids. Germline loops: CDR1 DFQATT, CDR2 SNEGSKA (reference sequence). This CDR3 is CSAQRAASGNEQFF.

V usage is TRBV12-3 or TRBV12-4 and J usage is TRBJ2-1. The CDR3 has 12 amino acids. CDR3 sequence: CASSAVYNEQFF.

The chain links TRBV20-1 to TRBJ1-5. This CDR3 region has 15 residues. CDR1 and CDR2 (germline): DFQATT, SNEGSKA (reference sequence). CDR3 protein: CSARTGLTGSQPQHF.

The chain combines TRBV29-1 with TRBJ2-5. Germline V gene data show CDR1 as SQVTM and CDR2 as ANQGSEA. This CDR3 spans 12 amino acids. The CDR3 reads CSVVTGKETQYF.

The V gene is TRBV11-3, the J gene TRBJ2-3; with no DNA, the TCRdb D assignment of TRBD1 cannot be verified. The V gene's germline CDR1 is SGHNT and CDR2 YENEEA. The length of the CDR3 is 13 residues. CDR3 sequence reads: CASSSKGGDTQYF.

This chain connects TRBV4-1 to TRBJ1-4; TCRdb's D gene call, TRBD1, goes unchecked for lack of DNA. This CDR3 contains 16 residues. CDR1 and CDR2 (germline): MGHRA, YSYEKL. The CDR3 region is CASSPGRPQGDEKLFF.

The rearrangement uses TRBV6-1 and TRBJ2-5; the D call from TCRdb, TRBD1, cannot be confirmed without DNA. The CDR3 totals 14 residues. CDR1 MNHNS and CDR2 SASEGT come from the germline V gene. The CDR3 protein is CASDLDRGEETQYF.

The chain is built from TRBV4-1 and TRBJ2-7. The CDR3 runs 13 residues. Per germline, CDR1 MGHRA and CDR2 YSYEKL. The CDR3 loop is CASSQSPGYEQYF.

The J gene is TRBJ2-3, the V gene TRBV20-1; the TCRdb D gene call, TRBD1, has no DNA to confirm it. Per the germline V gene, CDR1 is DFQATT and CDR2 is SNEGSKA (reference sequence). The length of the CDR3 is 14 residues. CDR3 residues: CSARDRGPADTQYF.

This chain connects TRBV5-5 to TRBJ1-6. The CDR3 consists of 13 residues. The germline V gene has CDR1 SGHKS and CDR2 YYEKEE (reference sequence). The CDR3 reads CASSLEADSPLHF.

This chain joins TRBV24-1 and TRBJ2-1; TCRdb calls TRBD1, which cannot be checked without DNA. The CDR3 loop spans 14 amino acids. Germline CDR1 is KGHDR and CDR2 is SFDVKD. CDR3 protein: CATSDERGANEQFF.

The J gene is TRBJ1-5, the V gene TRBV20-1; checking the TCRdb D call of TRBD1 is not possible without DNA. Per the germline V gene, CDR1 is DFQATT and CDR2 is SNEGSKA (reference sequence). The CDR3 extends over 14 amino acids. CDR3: CSALGGYSNQPQHF.

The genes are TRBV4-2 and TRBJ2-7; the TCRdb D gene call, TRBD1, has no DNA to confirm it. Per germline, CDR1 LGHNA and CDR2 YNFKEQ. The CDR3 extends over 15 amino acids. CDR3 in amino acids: CASSQGQGPTYEQYF.

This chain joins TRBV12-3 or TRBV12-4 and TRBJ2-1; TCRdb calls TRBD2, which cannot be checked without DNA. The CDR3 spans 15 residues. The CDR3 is CASRPTSGIRNEQFF.

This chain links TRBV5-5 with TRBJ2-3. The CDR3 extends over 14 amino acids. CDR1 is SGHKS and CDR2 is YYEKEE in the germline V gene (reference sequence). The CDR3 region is CASSLSSLTDTQYF.

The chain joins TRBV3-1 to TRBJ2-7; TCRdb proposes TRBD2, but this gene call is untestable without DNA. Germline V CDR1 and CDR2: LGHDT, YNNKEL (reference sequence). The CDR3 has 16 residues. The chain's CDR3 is CASSLHGLAGDGEQYF.

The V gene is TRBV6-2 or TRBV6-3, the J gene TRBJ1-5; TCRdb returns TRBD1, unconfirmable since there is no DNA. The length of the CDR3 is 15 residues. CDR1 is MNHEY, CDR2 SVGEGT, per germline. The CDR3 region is CASRGTGDINQPQHF.

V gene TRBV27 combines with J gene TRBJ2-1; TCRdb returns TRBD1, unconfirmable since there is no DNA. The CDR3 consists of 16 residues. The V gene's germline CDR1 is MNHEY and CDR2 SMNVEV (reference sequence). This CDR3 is CASSPGGTGGHNEQFF.

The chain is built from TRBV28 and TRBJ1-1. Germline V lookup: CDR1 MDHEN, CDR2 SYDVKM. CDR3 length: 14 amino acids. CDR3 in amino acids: CASSRGLSNTEAFF. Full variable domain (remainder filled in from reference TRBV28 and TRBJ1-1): DVKVTQSSRYLVKRTGEKVFLECVQDMDHENMFWYRQDPGLGLRLIYFSYDVKMKEKGDIPEGYSVSREKKERFSLILESASTNQTSMYLCASSRGLSNTEAFFGQGTRLTVV.

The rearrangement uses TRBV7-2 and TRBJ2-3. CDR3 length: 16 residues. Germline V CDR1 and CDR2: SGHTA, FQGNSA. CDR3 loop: CASSLAAGTSTDTQYF.

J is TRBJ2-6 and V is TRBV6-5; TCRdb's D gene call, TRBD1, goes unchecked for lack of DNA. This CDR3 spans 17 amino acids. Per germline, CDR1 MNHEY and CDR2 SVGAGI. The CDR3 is CASSYSLGVRGANVLTF.

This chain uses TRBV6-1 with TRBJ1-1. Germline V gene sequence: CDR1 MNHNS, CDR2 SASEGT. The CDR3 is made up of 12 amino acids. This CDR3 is CASIEGSVKAFF.

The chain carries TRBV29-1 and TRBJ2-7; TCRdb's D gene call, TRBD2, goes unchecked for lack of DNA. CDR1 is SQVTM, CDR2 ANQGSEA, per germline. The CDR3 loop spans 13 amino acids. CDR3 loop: CSVRGGITYEQYF.

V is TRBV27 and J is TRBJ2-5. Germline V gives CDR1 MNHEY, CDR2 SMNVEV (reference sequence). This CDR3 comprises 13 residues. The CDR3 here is CASRRAQMETQYF.